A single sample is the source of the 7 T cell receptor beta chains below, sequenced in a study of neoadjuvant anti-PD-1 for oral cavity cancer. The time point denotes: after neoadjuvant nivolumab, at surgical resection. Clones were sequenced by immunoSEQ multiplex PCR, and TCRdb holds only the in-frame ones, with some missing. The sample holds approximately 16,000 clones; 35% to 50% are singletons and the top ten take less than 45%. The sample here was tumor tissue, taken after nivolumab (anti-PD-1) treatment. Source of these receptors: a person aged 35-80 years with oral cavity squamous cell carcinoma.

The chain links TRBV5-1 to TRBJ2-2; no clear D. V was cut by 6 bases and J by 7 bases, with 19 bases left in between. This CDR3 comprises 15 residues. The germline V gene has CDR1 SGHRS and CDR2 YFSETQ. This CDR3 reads CASTKALGEIGELFF. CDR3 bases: TGCGCCAGCACAAAGGCGTTAGGAGAGATCGGGGAGCTGTTTTTT.

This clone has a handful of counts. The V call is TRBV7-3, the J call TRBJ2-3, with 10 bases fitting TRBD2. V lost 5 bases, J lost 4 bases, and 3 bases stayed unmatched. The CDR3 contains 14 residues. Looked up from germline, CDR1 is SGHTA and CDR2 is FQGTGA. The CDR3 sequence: CASSLGLAADTQYF. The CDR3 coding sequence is TGTGCCAGCAGCCTAGGACTAGCGGCAGATACGCAGTATTTT.

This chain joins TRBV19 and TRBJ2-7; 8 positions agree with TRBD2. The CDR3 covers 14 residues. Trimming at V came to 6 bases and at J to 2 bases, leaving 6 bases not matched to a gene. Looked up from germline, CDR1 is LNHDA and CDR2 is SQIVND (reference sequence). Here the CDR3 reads CASRPGGGAYEQYF. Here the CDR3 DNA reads TGTGCCAGTAGGCCGGGGGGGGGAGCCTACGAGCAGTACTTC.

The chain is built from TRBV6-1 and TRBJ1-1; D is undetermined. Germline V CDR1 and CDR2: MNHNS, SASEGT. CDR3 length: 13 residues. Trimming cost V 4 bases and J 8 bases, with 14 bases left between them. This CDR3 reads CASSASREWEAFF. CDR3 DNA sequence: TGTGCCAGCAGTGCGTCCAGAGAGTGGGAAGCTTTCTTT.

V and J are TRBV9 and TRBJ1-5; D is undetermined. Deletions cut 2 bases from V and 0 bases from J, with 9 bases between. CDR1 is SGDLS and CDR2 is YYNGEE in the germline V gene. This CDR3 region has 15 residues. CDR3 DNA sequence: TGTGCCAGCAGCGTCGCGCCGTATAGCAATCAGCCCCAGCATTTT. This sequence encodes CASSVAPYSNQPQHF.

The CDR3 DNA is TGTGCCAGCAGCTTAGGGGGGTACCAAGAGACCCAGTACTTC. Its translation is CASSLGGYQETQYF. The J gene is TRBJ2-5, the V gene TRBV7-6; the D call may be TRBD1 or TRBD2 (5 bases each). Trimming took 1 base from V and 0 from J, leaving 6 bases between them. The CDR3 extends over 14 amino acids. CDR1 and CDR2 (germline): SGHVS, FNYEAQ.

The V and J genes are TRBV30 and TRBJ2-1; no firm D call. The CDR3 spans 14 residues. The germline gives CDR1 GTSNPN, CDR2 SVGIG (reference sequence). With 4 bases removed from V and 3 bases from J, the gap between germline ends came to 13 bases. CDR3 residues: CAWTKILSYNEQFF. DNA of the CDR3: TGTGCCTGGACTAAGATTCTGAGCTACAATGAGCAGTTCTTC.